The next 32 T cell receptor beta chains were all read from a single sample in a study of blood T cell repertoires in COVID-19. Assay used: immunoSEQ multiplex PCR; TCRdb lists only in-frame clones, some missing. Found here are 150,000 to 200,000 clones, approximately 85% of them singletons; the top ten hold roughly 9%. The material sequenced was PBMCs or T cells enriched from blood (not recorded which). The receptor source for this set is a woman aged 18-29 years who had recovered from COVID-19.

The chain uses TRBV10-3 and TRBJ1-1; 10 nucleotides line up with TRBD1. Germline V gives CDR1 ENHRY, CDR2 SYGVKD. V shed 0 bases and J 4 bases; nucleotides not matched to a gene: 2. This CDR3 has 15 residues. CDR3: CAISESGTGVTEAFF. DNA of the CDR3: TGTGCCATCAGTGAGTCCGGGACAGGGGTCACTGAAGCTTTCTTT.

The chain uses TRBV5-6 and TRBJ1-2; D unclear. V lost 4 bases, J lost 7 bases, and 14 bases lay in between. Germline V gene sequence: CDR1 SGHDT, CDR2 YYEEEE. This CDR3 has 13 amino acids. CDR3 sequence reads: CASSPKWAGGYTF. Written as DNA, the CDR3 is TGTGCCAGCAGCCCCAAATGGGCGGGTGGCTACACCTTC.

The chain uses TRBV7-8 and TRBJ2-1, with 9 bases lining up with TRBD1. Looked up from germline, CDR1 is SGHVS and CDR2 is FQNEAQ. The J segment lost 3 bases and the V segment lost 5 bases, leaving 5 bases of the junction unmatched. The length of the CDR3 is 15 residues. This CDR3 reads CASSGTGQGYNEQFF. The CDR3, as DNA: TGTGCCAGCAGCGGGACGGGACAGGGCTACAATGAGCAGTTCTTC.

The chain has TRBV5-4 and TRBJ2-4, with 10 bases fitting TRBD2. Germline values: CDR1 SGHNT, CDR2 YYREEE (reference sequence). The CDR3 extends over 19 amino acids. J lost 0 bases, V lost 2 bases, and 11 bases had no gene match. The CDR3 DNA sequence: TGTGCCAGCAGCTTAGCGGGAGGGCCGGAGACGGCAGCCAAAAACATTCAGTACTTC. Its protein is CASSLAGGPETAAKNIQYF. The full variable domain, rest sourced from reference TRBV5-4 and TRBJ2-4, is ETGVTQSPTHLIKTRGQQVTLRCSSQSGHNTVSWYQQALGQGPQFIFQYYREEENGRGNFPPRFSGLQFPNYSSELNVNALELDDSALYLCASSLAGGPETAAKNIQYFGAGTRLSVL.

The rearrangement links TRBV3-1 (or the pseudogene TRBV3-2) to TRBJ2-7, with D tentatively TRBD1 (6 bases). Trimming pared 1 base from V and 5 bases from J, leaving 9 bases between. The CDR3 runs to 13 residues. Germline V gene lookup returns CDR1 LGHDT and CDR2 YNNKEL (reference sequence). The CDR3 bases are TGTGCCAGCAGCCAAGGACAGGCCCACGAGCAGTACTTC. This translates into CASSQGQAHEQYF.

J is TRBJ2-1 and V is TRBV7-6; D may be TRBD2 (5 bases). The CDR3 extends over 16 amino acids. The germline gives CDR1 SGHVS, CDR2 FNYEAQ. Deletions cut 0 bases from V and 0 bases from J, with 9 bases between. CDR3 residues: CASSLASGDSYNEQFF. The CDR3 DNA sequence: TGTGCCAGCAGCTTAGCATCCGGGGACTCCTACAATGAGCAGTTCTTC.

The count of this clone is one. This rearrangement joins TRBV28 to TRBJ2-1; 8 nucleotides match TRBD2. CDR3 length equals 14 residues. CDR1 and CDR2 from the germline V gene are MDHEN and SYDVKM. The V gene end was trimmed by 3 bases and the J gene end by 10 bases; junction bases not matched to a gene: 8. CDR3 in amino acids: CASSLSGRGYEQFF. The CDR3 DNA follows: TGTGCCAGCAGTTTGAGCGGGAGAGGGTACGAGCAGTTCTTC.

The chain recombines TRBV10-1 with TRBJ2-1; the match to TRBD2 covers 8 bases. Germline V CDR1 and CDR2: WNHNN, SYGVQD (reference sequence). The CDR3 is 17 amino acids. V trimming: 11 bases; J trimming: 0 bases; junction bases outside the gene matches: 15. The DNA for the CDR3 is TGCGCCCCTGGGAGATCGCGGGAGGTTCGCTCCTACAATGAGCAGTTCTTC. As protein: CAPGRSREVRSYNEQFF.

The gene calls are TRBV13 and TRBJ2-7, with D possibly TRBD2 on 5 matching bases. The CDR3 consists of 12 residues. The germline CDR1 and CDR2 sequences are PRHDT and FYEKMQ (reference sequence). Deletions cut 5 bases from V and 3 bases from J, with 8 bases between. CDR3 region: CASSKRDYEQYF. CDR3 in DNA: TGTGCCAGCAGCAAACGGGACTACGAGCAGTACTTC.

In this sample, this clone turned up once. It is likely a read error, because the conserved phenylalanine at the end of the CDR3 is missing. The DNA is omitted, as the CDR3 cannot be located on it reliably, and the CDR3 follows TCRdb's listing. The rearrangement uses TRBV29-1 and TRBJ1-1; TRBD1 reflects the table's D call only, with no check against the DNA. CDR1 is SQVTM, CDR2 ANQGSEA, per germline. Inclusive of both ends, the CDR3 amounts to 15 amino acids. The CDR3 loop is CSASTGGASYSSFSL.

The V gene is TRBV3-1 (or the pseudogene TRBV3-2), the J gene TRBJ2-4; the match to TRBD2 covers 7 bases. Per germline, CDR1 LGHDT and CDR2 YNNKEL (reference sequence). The CDR3 is made up of 17 amino acids. Trimming at V came to 0 bases and at J to 2 bases, leaving 7 bases not matched to a gene. Here the CDR3 reads CASSQDRMGGSKNIQYF. In nucleotides, the CDR3 is TGTGCCAGCAGCCAAGATAGAATGGGGGGGTCCAAAAACATTCAGTACTTC.

The rearrangement links TRBV10-1 to TRBJ2-7; possible D gene TRBD2, 5 bases. Germline V CDR1 and CDR2: WNHNN, SYGVQD (reference sequence). The CDR3 length is 14 residues. V was clipped by 8 bases and J by 0 bases, with 14 bases between them. CDR3 sequence (DNA): TGCGCCAGCTACTACAGCGGAATCTCCTACGAGCAGTACTTC. This sequence encodes CASYYSGISYEQYF.

The rearrangement links TRBV18 to TRBJ2-1, with TRBD2 matching 10 bases. Germline V gene sequence: CDR1 KGHSH, CDR2 LQKENI. V shed 0 bases, J shed 7 bases, and the junction held 6 bases outside the gene matches. The CDR3 sequence is 16 residues long. Here the CDR3 reads CASSPPAQREGNEQFF. The CDR3 DNA sequence: TGTGCCAGCTCACCACCGGCGCAGCGGGAGGGTAATGAGCAGTTCTTC.

The chain combines TRBV7-9 with TRBJ2-5; possible D gene TRBD1, 6 bases. This CDR3 region has 13 residues. The V gene lost 2 bases and the J gene lost 2 bases, with 6 bases spanning the gap. Germline V gene sequence: CDR1 SEHNR, CDR2 FQNEAQ (reference sequence). This CDR3 is CASSLRGQETQYF. The CDR3 nucleotides read TGTGCCAGCAGCTTAAGGGGGCAAGAGACCCAGTACTTC.

This chain uses TRBV29-1 with TRBJ2-5, with 9 bases lining up with TRBD2. CDR3 length equals 17 residues. Germline CDR1 is SQVTM and CDR2 is ANQGSEA. J gave up 0 bases and V 2 bases, and 10 bases lay outside the gene matches. The CDR3 spells CSVESLAGATYQETQYF. CDR3 nucleotides: TGCAGCGTTGAATCTTTAGCGGGAGCTACGTACCAAGAGACCCAGTACTTC.

V is TRBV11-2 and J is TRBJ2-5; 15 positions agree with TRBD2. Per germline, CDR1 SGHAT and CDR2 FQNNGV. J was trimmed by 5 bases and V by 3 bases; bases with no gene match: 7. The CDR3 has 17 amino acids. The CDR3 here is CASSFNPGLAGGETQYF. In nucleotides, the CDR3 is TGTGCCAGCAGCTTTAACCCCGGACTAGCGGGGGGGGAGACCCAGTACTTC.

The chain recombines TRBV11-3 with TRBJ2-3, with 7 bases fitting TRBD2. CDR3 size: 15 residues. Per germline, CDR1 SGHNT and CDR2 YENEEA. V trimming: 5 bases; J trimming: 3 bases; junction bases outside the gene matches: 8. The CDR3 DNA is TGTGCCAGCAGCGCACTCGGGACTAAAACAGATACGCAGTATTTT. This gives the protein CASSALGTKTDTQYF.

The chain links TRBV7-9 to TRBJ1-4; no clear D gene. Trimming cost V 8 bases and J 0 bases, with 7 bases left between them. CDR1 and CDR2 from the germline V gene are SEHNR and FQNEAQ (reference sequence). This CDR3 comprises 13 residues. Here the CDR3 DNA reads TGTGCCAGCCGGGTTGCAACTAATGAAAAACTGTTTTTT. This translates into CASRVATNEKLFF. The entire variable domain, with the rest obtained from reference TRBV7-9 and TRBJ1-4, is as follows: DTGVSQNPRHKITKRGQNVTFRCDPISEHNRLYWYRQTLGQGPEFLTYFQNEAQLEKSRLLSDRFSAERPKGSFSTLEIQRTEQGDSAMYLCASRVATNEKLFFGSGTQLSVL.

This chain joins TRBV7-2 and TRBJ2-1; 9 bases map to TRBD2. With 4 bases clipped from V and 4 bases from J, the junction kept 5 bases outside the gene matches. CDR1 and CDR2 (germline): SGHTA, FQGNSA. This CDR3 is built from 15 residues. The DNA of the CDR3 is TGTGCCAGCAGCTGGGCGGGGGGGCCTTACAATGAGCAGTTCTTC. As protein: CASSWAGGPYNEQFF. The full variable domain, its missing parts supplied by reference TRBV7-2 and TRBJ2-1, is GAGVSQSPSNKVTEKGKDVELRCDPISGHTALYWYRQSLGQGLEFLIYFQGNSAPDKSGLPSDRFSAERTGGSVSTLTIQRTQQEDSAVYLCASSWAGGPYNEQFFGPGTRLTVL.

J is TRBJ2-1 and V is TRBV7-8, with D perhaps TRBD2 (6 bases). The CDR3 sequence is 16 residues long. Germline V gene sequence: CDR1 SGHVS, CDR2 FQNEAQ. The V gene lost 5 bases and the J gene lost 4 bases, with 18 bases spanning the gap. The CDR3 protein is CASSIHSGVNYNEQFF. In nucleotides, the CDR3 is TGTGCCAGCAGCATACATAGCGGAGTGAATTACAATGAGCAGTTCTTC.

This clone was observed a single time. The rearrangement links TRBV28 to TRBJ1-1, with 10 bases fitting TRBD1. The V and J ends lost 4 bases and 5 bases, in that order; junction bases with no gene match: 1. Germline V gives CDR1 MDHEN, CDR2 SYDVKM. The CDR3 loop spans 13 amino acids. The CDR3 is CASSSGQGTEAFF. The CDR3, as DNA: TGTGCCAGCAGTTCGGGACAGGGGACTGAAGCTTTCTTT.

The chain combines TRBV3-1 (or the pseudogene TRBV3-2) with TRBJ1-4; D may be TRBD1 (5 bases). Germline CDR1 reads LGHDT; CDR2 reads YNNKEL (reference sequence). The V gene lost 0 bases and the J gene lost 4 bases, with 9 bases spanning the gap. CDR3 length: 15 amino acids. As DNA, the CDR3 is TGTGCCAGCAGCCAAGACCAGGGCTATAATGAAAAACTGTTTTTT. Translation: CASSQDQGYNEKLFF.

The chain has TRBV7-8 and TRBJ2-1, with 7 bases lining up with TRBD2. Germline loops: CDR1 SGHVS, CDR2 FQNEAQ. This CDR3 is built from 15 residues. The ends lost 5 bases at V and 5 bases at J; junction bases unmatched: 9. DNA for the CDR3: TGTGCCAGCAGCCGAGACGGGAGGTCTAACAATGAGCAGTTCTTC. Translation gives CASSRDGRSNNEQFF.

V and J are TRBV7-9 and TRBJ1-2; 7 bases line up with TRBD1. CDR1 is SEHNR and CDR2 is FQNEAQ in the germline V gene (reference sequence). The V segment lost 5 bases and the J segment 3 bases; nucleotides outside the gene matches: 3. The CDR3 length is 13 residues. In DNA form, the CDR3 reads TGTGCCAGCAGCACAGACAGGGACTATGGCTACACCTTC. This encodes CASSTDRDYGYTF.

The rearrangement uses TRBV28 and TRBJ2-7; tentatively, D is TRBD2 (7 bases). Between the trimmed V and J ends, which lost 5 bases and 3 bases, there was a span of 20 bases. The V gene's germline CDR1 is MDHEN and CDR2 SYDVKM. The CDR3 loop spans 16 amino acids. In DNA form, the CDR3 reads TGTGCCAGCAGTCCACCGGGGGCTAGCGGAATCTACGAGCAGTACTTC. Translation gives CASSPPGASGIYEQYF.

In nucleotides, the CDR3 is TGTGCCAGCAGCCTCTCGACAGTCCCCAGTCAGCCCCAGCATTTT. Its translation: CASSLSTVPSQPQHF. The gene calls are TRBV7-8 and TRBJ1-5; perhaps TRBD1 as D (5 bases). V lost 5 bases and J lost 6, with 17 bases in between. The CDR3 runs to 15 residues. Germline CDR1 and CDR2: SGHVS and FQNEAQ.

The CDR3 spells CASSLWGQGAYGEQFF. The DNA for the CDR3 is TGTGCCAGCAGTTTATGGGGACAGGGGGCATACGGTGAGCAGTTCTTC. The rearrangement joins TRBV27 to TRBJ2-1, with TRBD1 matching 12 bases. V was pared by 1 base and J by 9 bases, with 7 bases of the junction left unmatched. The germline V gene encodes CDR1 MNHEY and CDR2 SMNVEV (reference sequence). The CDR3 consists of 16 residues.

CDR3 in DNA: TGCGCCAGCAGTGAGGAACAGGGCTATGGCTACACCTTC. This sequence encodes CASSEEQGYGYTF. V usage is TRBV10-1 and J usage is TRBJ1-2; a weak D match, TRBD1 (6 bases). V lost 2 bases to trimming and J lost 4 bases, with 8 bases between them. CDR3 length: 13 residues. From germline, CDR1 is WNHNN and CDR2 SYGVQD (reference sequence).

V gene TRBV5-1 combines with J gene TRBJ1-5; 8 bases line up with TRBD1. After removal of 0 bases from V and 5 bases from J, the junction contained 4 bases not matched to a gene. Germline CDR1 is SGHRS and CDR2 is YFSETQ. The CDR3 spans 15 residues. The CDR3 sequence is CASSLVPTGDQPQHF. DNA of the CDR3: TGCGCCAGCAGCTTGGTACCGACAGGGGATCAGCCCCAGCATTTT.

As DNA, the CDR3 is TGTGCCAGCAGCGTAGCTGGGGGGGCTGTAAATGAAAAACTGTTTTTT. This gives the protein CASSVAGGAVNEKLFF. V usage is TRBV9 and J usage is TRBJ1-4; a weak D match, TRBD1 (6 bases). Germline V gene lookup returns CDR1 SGDLS and CDR2 YYNGEE. This CDR3 region has 16 residues. V shed 0 bases and J shed 5 bases, with 14 bases lying between them.

This chain uses TRBV5-4 with TRBJ2-1; 11 bases agree with TRBD2. After removal of 5 bases from V and 5 bases from J, the junction contained 9 bases not matched to a gene. The germline V gene encodes CDR1 SGHNT and CDR2 YYREEE (reference sequence). This CDR3 has 16 residues. The CDR3 DNA sequence: TGTGCCAGCAGTAAGGTTGGACTAGCGGGTAACAATGAGCAGTTCTTC. Translating it yields CASSKVGLAGNNEQFF.

This clone showed up just once. The rearrangement joins TRBV5-1 to TRBJ1-4, with TRBD1 matching over 8 bases. Germline CDR1 is SGHRS and CDR2 is YFSETQ. There are 15 residues in the CDR3. The ends lost 5 bases at V and 8 bases at J; junction bases unmatched: 11. The CDR3 is CASRETGESGEKLFF. The CDR3 DNA follows: TGCGCCAGCAGAGAGACAGGGGAATCTGGCGAAAAACTGTTTTTT.